The source of this T cell receptor beta chain is a study of monozygotic twins with inflammatory bowel disease. Study-level results: Among twins, concordant and discordant pairs did not differ in repertoire similarity, possibly from limited power. IBD patients exhibited fewer clonotypes shared with other individuals than healthy twins, particularly with disease activity.

In eight separate reactions per sample, cDNA was generated. cDNA encoding TCRalpha and TCRbeta underwent two nested PCRs of roughly 15 and 9 cycles, each of which was followed by bead purification. TCRdb reprocessed the 5' RACE reads and keeps a single row for each CDR3 protein, giving no DNA. The sample totals approximately 330,000 distinct CDR3 sequences. The CDR3 is made up of 16 amino acids. The V gene's germline CDR1 is SGHKS and CDR2 YYEKEE (reference sequence). On this clonotype: As yet, its antigen is unknown.

The chain uses TRBV5-5 and TRBJ2-4; as DNA is missing, the TRBD2 call by TCRdb cannot be tested. Sequencing was carried out using blood. This clonotype was obtained from a human donor with ulcerative colitis or Crohn's disease, or a healthy co-twin of an affected twin (not recorded which). The chain's CDR3 is CASSLENLAASNIQYF.